This T cell receptor beta chain stems from a study of cytomegalovirus exposure and HLA in healthy donors. Broader study findings: Follow-up analysis seemed to connect common viral pathogens with several of the most significant clusters identified. Sequences of the TCR beta chain were said to predict the HLA-A and HLA-B alleles of most subjects accurately. Using the classifier, cytomegalovirus status was reportedly diagnosed with high specificity and sensitivity. Prior analysis indicated that the majority of TCR beta V segments exhibited productivity approximately 90% or approximately 30% of the time.

In the PCR, 60 Vbeta and 13 Jbeta primers were used. Sequencing used immunoSEQ multiplex PCR; TCRdb keeps in-frame clones, though not all of them. The sample lists 170,000 or so clones; 78% were seen once. Regarding this clone: Its antigen is as yet unknown. The germline gene is not matched at one end of the junction; a read error may be the cause.

This TCR was recovered from a woman aged 45-65 years in good health and CMV-seropositive. Sequencing was performed on PBMCs.

CDR3 DNA: TGCAGTGCGCCTCTACAGGGGCTGCACCACTTC. Protein: CSAPLQGLHHF. V is TRBV20-1 and J is TRBJ2-7; 7 bases line up with TRBD1. This CDR3 has 11 residues. CDR1 and CDR2 (germline): DFQATT, SNEGSKA (reference sequence).